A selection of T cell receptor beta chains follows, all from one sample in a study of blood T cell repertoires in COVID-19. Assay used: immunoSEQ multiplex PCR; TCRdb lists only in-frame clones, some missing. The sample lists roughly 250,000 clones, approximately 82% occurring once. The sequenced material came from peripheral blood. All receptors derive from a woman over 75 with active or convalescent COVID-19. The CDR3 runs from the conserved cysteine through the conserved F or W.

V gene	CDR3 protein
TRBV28	CASSLIGQGYNEQFF
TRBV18	CASSPETSLFTDTQYF
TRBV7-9	CASSPPGQGSNQPQHF
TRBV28	CASSLAGPRWYQYF
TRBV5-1	CASGLTGLDTGELFF
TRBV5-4	CASSLVGRGTSYEQYF
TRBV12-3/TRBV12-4	CASSIQGIQPQHF
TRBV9	CASSVGGTGKTEAFF
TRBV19	CASSSFTGVETQYF
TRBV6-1	CASSERQGRDYGYTF
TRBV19	CASSKDRAHSYEQYF
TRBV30	CAWSTGVGETQYF
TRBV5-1	CASSTGTARFQETQYF
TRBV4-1	CASSQDHRGGQPQHF
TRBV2	CASRDRGNTGELFF
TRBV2	CASRGTGGGYTF
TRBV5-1	CASSLGQVIYEQYF
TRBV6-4	CASSETGRSGEKLFF
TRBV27	CASSPGTGVPDTQYF
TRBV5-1	CASSLGQGGTADTQYF
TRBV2	CASKRQGIGGELFF
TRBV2	CASNPLTKNTEAFF
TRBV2	CASQALPNTEAFF
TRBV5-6	CASSPTLPTDTQYF
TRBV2	CASSEPPPSGYTF
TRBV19	CASNTGTGRSMNTEAFF
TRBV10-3	CAISEGQRSYNEQFF
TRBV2	CASNQVTVHGYTF
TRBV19	CASSPLDSGELFF
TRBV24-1	CATPDRGGCSNQPQHF
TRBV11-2	CASRKTGEVDTQYF